This entry concerns a single TCR beta chain. The antigen is unknown. The data are from a study of T-cell memory formation after mild COVID-19. TCRdb passed the 5' RACE reads through MiXCR, listing each CDR3 protein once. Counted here are around 220,000 distinct CDR3 sequences, roughly 15% occurring once; the ten biggest clones make up approximately 3.4%. This CDR3 comprises 16 residues. J lost 7 bases, V lost 5 bases, and 15 bases had no gene match. Germline V gene lookup returns CDR1 MNHEY and CDR2 SVGEGT. General study findings and limits: Memory cells collected pre-infection included some clones that later responded, suggesting cross-reactive memory joined.

Material for sequencing was PBMCs or a T cell subset sorted from them (not recorded which). The chain combines TRBV6-2 or TRBV6-3 with TRBJ2-5; 8 positions agree with TRBD2. This receptor was identified in a young man who had mild COVID-19 (a few samples of this study predate the infection). Cell type and time point are not known. The CDR3 protein is CASSPPSGGPVGTQYF. DNA for the CDR3: TGTGCCAGCAGTCCCCCCAGCGGGGGCCCCGTTGGGACCCAGTACTTC.